This T cell receptor (beta chain) stems from a study of blood T cell repertoires in COVID-19. Whole-study context: The analysed material was cDNA or gDNA that came from T cells, B-cell-depleted T cells, or PBMCs.

Per the original methods: Nucleated cell number was recorded as an estimate derived from reference gene primer amplification. The protocol was immunoSEQ multiplex PCR, while the TCRdb copy is restricted to in-frame clones and leaves out a portion. V and J calls and clone size are given by that table; D and trimming were obtained from the DNA. This sample has fewer than 250,000 clones, with approximately 86% found just once. This CDR3 has 16 amino acids. Germline CDR1 is SGHTS and CDR2 is YDEGEE. Trimming removed 2 bases at V and 1 base at J, with 15 bases between. This receptor was taken from a woman between 40 and 50 years old with acute COVID-19. The gene calls are TRBV5-8 and TRBJ1-1; D is perhaps TRBD1 (5 bases). Sample: PBMCs or T cells enriched from blood (not recorded which). The CDR3 coding sequence is TGTGCCAGCAGCTTTTGGGGAGGACAAACGAACACTGAAGCTTTCTTT. Protein: CASSFWGGQTNTEAFF.